This T cell receptor beta chain was retrieved from a study of cytotoxic CD8 clonotypes in ibrutinib-treated CLL. About the study: After median approximately 70 months, roughly 14 stayed in remission, approximately twelve progressed; responses some 25 partial, 2 complete. Sample averages reached 250,000 to 300,000 productive templates and 94,082 productive rearrangements.

For TCR beta libraries, about 2 micrograms of genomic DNA were obtained from cryopreserved PBMCs. Points on this clone: Its antigen remains unidentified.

This CDR3 has 14 amino acids. Germline CDR1 and CDR2: SGHTA and FQGTGA. Trimming took 2 bases from V and 2 from J; bases not matched to a gene: 3. The protocol was immunoSEQ multiplex PCR, while the TCRdb copy is restricted to in-frame clones and leaves out a portion. Found here are 130,000 or so clones, 70% to 90% of them singletons; the top ten hold about 2%. Study conclusions and caveats: At progression, clonality fell back toward baseline after rising at ibrutinib response.

Here the sequenced sample was PBMCs, taken after 24 months of ibrutinib treatment. The chain is built from TRBV7-3 and TRBJ2-7; 7 bases are a match to TRBD2. The TCR originated in a human donor with chronic lymphocytic leukemia. For the CDR3, the DNA is TGTGCCAGCAGCTTAGCTAGCGGCACCTACGAGCAGTACTTC. It encodes CASSLASGTYEQYF.